These T cell receptor beta chains were read from a single sample in a study of cytomegalovirus exposure and HLA in healthy donors. Sequencing used immunoSEQ multiplex PCR; TCRdb keeps in-frame clones, though not all of them. The sample has hundreds of thousands of clones, over 60% seen once. Material for sequencing was PBMCs. The receptors shown here come from a middle-aged man in good health and CMV-seronegative. CDR3s include the opening cysteine and the closing phenylalanine or tryptophan. The D gene is left open where the match is weak. Expanded clones get a size class; other rows say once, few or many, or leave the size out.

j_call | clone_size | v_call | d_call | cdr3_nt | cdr3_aa
TRBJ2-1 | . | TRBV27 | TRBD2 | TGTGCCAGCAGTTATCAGCGGGAGTACAATGAGCAGTTCTTC | CASSYQREYNEQFF
TRBJ1-3 | . | TRBV14 | . | TGTGCCAGCAGCCAAGTTGTCAACTCTGGAAACACCATATATTTT | CASSQVVNSGNTIYF
TRBJ2-7 | . | TRBV4-1 | TRBD1 | TGCGCCAGCAGCCACCTACAAGGGGGCGTCTACGAGCAGTACTTC | CASSHLQGGVYEQYF
TRBJ2-5 | few | TRBV7-3 | TRBD2 | TGTGCCAGCAGCTTAGGACTAGCGGGGGGCCAAGAGACCCAGTACTTC | CASSLGLAGGQETQYF
TRBJ2-3 | few | TRBV10-3 | TRBD1 | TGTGCCATCAAGCCGGGACAGCGCTCGTATACGCAGTATTTT | CAIKPGQRSYTQYF
TRBJ2-5 | . | TRBV5-1 | TRBD2 | TGCGCCAGCAGCTTGGGGCTAGCGGGAGTTCAAGAGACCCAGTACTTC | CASSLGLAGVQETQYF
TRBJ2-7 | . | TRBV11-3 | . | TGTGCCAGCAGCCCACTAGGCGATGACGAGCAGTACTTC | CASSPLGDDEQYF
TRBJ1-1 | . | TRBV6-6 | TRBD1 | TGTGCCAGCAGCGGTCATTACCGGGACAGATGGGCTTTCTTT | CASSGHYRDRWAFF
TRBJ2-7 | . | TRBV27 | TRBD1 | TGTGCCAGCAGCGCGTCTACAGGGGGCACAATCTACGAGCAGTACTTC | CASSASTGGTIYEQYF
TRBJ1-1 | once | TRBV6-4 | . | TGTGCCAGCAGTGGATCTAAGGCTTTCTTT | CASSGSKAFF
TRBJ1-3 | . | TRBV2 | . | TGTGCCAGCAGTTCAGGGGTCCGTCTAAACACCATATATTTT | CASSSGVRLNTIYF
TRBJ1-2 | few | TRBV10-3 | . | TGTGCCATCACCGGTACAGTCTACGATGGCTACACCTTC | CAITGTVYDGYTF
TRBJ2-5 | . | TRBV6-6 | TRBD1 | TGTGCCAGCACCGGACAGGAACAAGAGACCCAGTACTTC | CASTGQEQETQYF
TRBJ1-5 | few | TRBV19 | TRBD1 | TGTGCCAGTAGTCTAAGAAGACAGGGGACAAATCAGCCCCAGCATTTT | CASSLRRQGTNQPQHF
TRBJ2-2 | few | TRBV28 | . | TGTGCCAGCTGTTTACTCCCATGGACTTCCTTGGGCGGGGAGCTGTTTTTT | CASCLLPWTSLGGELFF
TRBJ1-6 | . | TRBV5-1 | . | TGCGCCAGCAGCTTGGGGACAGACTTTTCCCATTCACCCCTCCACTTT | CASSLGTDFSHSPLHF
TRBJ2-5 | . | TRBV29-1 | . | TGCAGCGTTGAGGATGATGGAGGGACCCAGTACTTC | CSVEDDGGTQYF
TRBJ2-5 | . | TRBV11-2 | . | TGTGCCAGCAGCTCCCTTCGTAGGTTGGGGCCGCCGGGGACCCAGTACTTC | CASSSLRRLGPPGTQYF
TRBJ1-1 | once | TRBV2 | . | TGTGCCAGCTCCCTGGCGGGGGAAGCTTTCTTT | CASSLAGEAFF
TRBJ2-7 | . | TRBV7-6 | TRBD2 | TGTGCCAGCAGCCGAGGACTAGCCGGGGCCTTAGGGGGCGAGCAGTACTTC | CASSRGLAGALGGEQYF
TRBJ2-7 | . | TRBV6-6 | TRBD2 | TGTGCCAGCAAGTCCCTAGCGGGGGACTACGAGCAGTACTTC | CASKSLAGDYEQYF
TRBJ1-5 | . | TRBV27 | TRBD1 | TGTGCCAGCAGTTTAAGACAGGGCATCCAGCCCCAGCATTTT | CASSLRQGIQPQHF
TRBJ2-2 | once | TRBV29-1 | . | TGCAGCGGAGCACAGAGCACCGGGGAGCTGTTTTTT | CSGAQSTGELFF
TRBJ2-5 | . | TRBV28 | TRBD2 | TGTGCCAGCAGTTCCCGTGGGGCGCGGGAGGGTTTCGAGACCCAGTACTTC | CASSSRGAREGFETQYF
TRBJ2-1 | . | TRBV7-3 | TRBD2 | TGTGCCAGCAGCTCTGTGGCGGGAGGGACCCACAATGAGCAGTTCTTC | CASSSVAGGTHNEQFF
TRBJ2-6 | . | TRBV19 | TRBD1 | TGTGCCAGTAGTCCAGGGGGAAGTGGGGCCAACGTCCTGACTTTC | CASSPGGSGANVLTF
TRBJ2-1 | . | TRBV4-1 | . | TGCGCCAGCAGCCAAGGTCCGCGGAGTGGTGGTGAGCAGTTCTTC | CASSQGPRSGGEQFF
TRBJ1-5 | few | TRBV5-4 | . | TGTGCCAGCAGCTTGGAGGGGGGCAATCAGCCCCAGCATTTT | CASSLEGGNQPQHF
TRBJ1-1 | . | TRBV7-3 | . | TGTGCCAGCAGCTTAAGGGGTGGGAGCACTGAAGCTTTCTTT | CASSLRGGSTEAFF
TRBJ2-7 | . | TRBV7-2 | . | TGTGCCAGCAGCTCGGGACTCCCGCTCTACGAGCAGTACTTC | CASSSGLPLYEQYF
TRBJ2-7 | once | TRBV7-9 | TRBD2 | TGTTCCAGCAGCTTTCCTCCAGCGGGGTTCTACGAGCAGTACTTC | CSSSFPPAGFYEQYF
TRBJ2-2 | . | TRBV15 | . | TGTGCCACCAGCAGTAAGATCACTGGCGGGGAGCTGTTTTTT | CATSSKITGGELFF
TRBJ1-2 | . | TRBV2 | TRBD1 | TGTGCCAGCAGTGGACAGGGGCTGTTAGGTGGCTACACCTTC | CASSGQGLLGGYTF
TRBJ2-1 | . | TRBV27 | . | TGTGCCAGCAGACCTACTCCGATAATCTACTCCTACAATGAGCAGTTCTTC | CASRPTPIIYSYNEQFF
TRBJ1-2 | . | TRBV18 | TRBD1 | TGTGCCAGCTCACCAGACAGGGCCTATGGCTACACCTTC | CASSPDRAYGYTF
TRBJ1-1 | . | TRBV5-4 | . | TGTGCCAGCAGCTTGGCCGGGGGGTGGACTGAAGCTTTCTTT | CASSLAGGWTEAFF
TRBJ2-5 | . | TRBV5-1 | . | TGCGCCAGCAGCTTGGGTAGCCAAGAGACCCAGTACTTC | CASSLGSQETQYF
TRBJ2-5 | . | TRBV7-3 | . | TGTGCCAGCAGCTCGAGAGGCGGATCGGAGACCCAGTACTTC | CASSSRGGSETQYF
TRBJ1-4 | . | TRBV4-3 | . | TGCGCCAGCAGCCAAGTGAAGGGGAAAGGAACAACTAATGAAAAACTGTTTTTT | CASSQVKGKGTTNEKLFF
TRBJ2-7 | . | TRBV10-1 | . | TGCGCCAGCAGTGAGCCGGGGGGCGAGTCCCCAGTTGTAAAACTCTACGAGCAGTACTTC | CASSEPGGESPVVKLYEQYF
TRBJ2-1 | . | TRBV7-9 | TRBD2 | TGTTCCAGCAGCTCTAGCGGGGGGACCTACAATGAGCAGTTCTTC | CSSSSSGGTYNEQFF
TRBJ2-5 | . | TRBV10-3 | TRBD2 | TGTGCCATCAGAGCGGGACTAGCGGGGGGAGGAGAGACCCAGTACTTC | CAIRAGLAGGGETQYF